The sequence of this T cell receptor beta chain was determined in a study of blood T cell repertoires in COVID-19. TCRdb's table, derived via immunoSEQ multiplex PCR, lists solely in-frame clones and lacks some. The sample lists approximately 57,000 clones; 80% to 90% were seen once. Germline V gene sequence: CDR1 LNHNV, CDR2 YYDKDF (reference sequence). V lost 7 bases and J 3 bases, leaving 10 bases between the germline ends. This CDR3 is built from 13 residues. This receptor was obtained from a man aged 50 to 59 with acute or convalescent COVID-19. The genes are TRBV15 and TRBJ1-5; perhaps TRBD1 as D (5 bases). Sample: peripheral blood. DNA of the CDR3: TGTGCCACCACCCCAGGGTCCAATCAGCCCCAGCATTTT. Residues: CATTPGSNQPQHF.